This TCR beta chain was sequenced during a study of cytomegalovirus exposure and HLA in healthy donors. Per the germline V gene, CDR1 is SGHVS and CDR2 is FQNEAQ. This CDR3 spans 14 amino acids. The junction had 1 base not matched to a gene; V was cut back by 5 bases and J by 2 bases. PCR was performed using 60 Vbeta and 13 Jbeta primers. In the authors' methods: The authors later counted about 80 million unique TCR beta chains, roughly 10 million of them shared. Libraries were prepared by immunoSEQ multiplex PCR; TCRdb keeps only in-frame clonotypes and omits some of them. The D gene and trimming were derived from the DNA, and the V and J assignments and clone size from that table. The sample consists of 130,000 or so clones, about 8.5% of them appearing once. Study-level findings and limits: In a later analysis, HLA-associated beta chains showed higher expansion and lower generation probabilities than comparable chains.

Turning to this clone: The target antigen is unknown.

Healthy bone marrow donors formed the donor group. The chain carries TRBV7-8 and TRBJ2-1; TRBD2 aligns across 9 bases. This clonotype was obtained from a man aged 35 to 55 in good health and CMV-seronegative. The source material was PBMCs. For the CDR3, the DNA is TGTGCCAGCAGCCCTAGCGGGACCTACAATGAGCAGTTCTTC. Its protein is CASSPSGTYNEQFF. Together with reference TRBV7-8 and TRBJ2-1, the CDR3 gives the full variable domain: GAGVSQSPRYKVAKRGQDVALRCDPISGHVSLFWYQQALGQGPEFLTYFQNEAQLDKSGLPSDRFFAERPEGSVSTLKIQRTQQEDSAVYLCASSPSGTYNEQFFGPGTRLTVL.